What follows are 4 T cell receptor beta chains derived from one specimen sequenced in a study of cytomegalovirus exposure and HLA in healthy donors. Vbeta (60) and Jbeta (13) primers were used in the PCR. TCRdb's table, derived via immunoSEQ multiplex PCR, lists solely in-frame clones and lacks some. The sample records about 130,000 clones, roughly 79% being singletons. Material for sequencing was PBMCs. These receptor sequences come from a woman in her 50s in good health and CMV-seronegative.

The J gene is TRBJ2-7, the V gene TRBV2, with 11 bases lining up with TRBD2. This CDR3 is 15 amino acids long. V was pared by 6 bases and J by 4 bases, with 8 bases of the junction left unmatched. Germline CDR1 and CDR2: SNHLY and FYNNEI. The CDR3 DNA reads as TGTGCCAGCAGGCCCCGTCTAGCGGGAGGATACGAGCAGTACTTC. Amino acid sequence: CASRPRLAGGYEQYF.

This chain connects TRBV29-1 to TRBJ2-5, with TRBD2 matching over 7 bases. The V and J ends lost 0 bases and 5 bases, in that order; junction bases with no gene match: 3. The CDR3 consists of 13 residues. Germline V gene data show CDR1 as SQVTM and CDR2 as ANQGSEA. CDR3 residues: CSVEEAGRETQYF. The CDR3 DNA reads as TGCAGCGTTGAAGAAGCGGGGAGGGAGACCCAGTACTTC.

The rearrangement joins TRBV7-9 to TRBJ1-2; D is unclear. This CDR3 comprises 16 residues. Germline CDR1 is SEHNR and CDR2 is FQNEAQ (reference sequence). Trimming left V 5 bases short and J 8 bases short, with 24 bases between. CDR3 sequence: CASSPHPPSGSKGYTF. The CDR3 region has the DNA TGTGCCAGCAGCCCCCACCCACCTAGCGGGAGTAAAGGCTACACCTTC.

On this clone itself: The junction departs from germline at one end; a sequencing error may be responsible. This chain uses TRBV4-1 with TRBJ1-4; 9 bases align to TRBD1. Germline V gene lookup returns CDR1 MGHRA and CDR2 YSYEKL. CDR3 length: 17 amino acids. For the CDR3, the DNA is TGCGTCAGCAGCAGAGGGGAACAGGGGGCCGGTAGGGAAAAACTGTTTTTT. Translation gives CVSSRGEQGAGREKLFF.